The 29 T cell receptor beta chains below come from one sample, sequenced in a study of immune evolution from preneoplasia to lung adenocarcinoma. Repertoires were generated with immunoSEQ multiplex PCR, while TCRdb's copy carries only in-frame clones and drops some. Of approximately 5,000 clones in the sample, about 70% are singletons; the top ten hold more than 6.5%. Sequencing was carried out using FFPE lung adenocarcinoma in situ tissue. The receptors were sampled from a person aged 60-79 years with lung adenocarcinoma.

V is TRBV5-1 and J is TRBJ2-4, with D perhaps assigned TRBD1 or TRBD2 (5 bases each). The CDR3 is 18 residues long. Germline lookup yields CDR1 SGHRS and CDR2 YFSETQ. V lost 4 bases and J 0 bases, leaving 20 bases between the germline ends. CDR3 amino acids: CASSPRVGTLEAKNIQYF. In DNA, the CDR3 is TGCGCCAGCAGCCCCCGGGTGGGGACGTTAGAAGCCAAAAACATTCAGTACTTC.

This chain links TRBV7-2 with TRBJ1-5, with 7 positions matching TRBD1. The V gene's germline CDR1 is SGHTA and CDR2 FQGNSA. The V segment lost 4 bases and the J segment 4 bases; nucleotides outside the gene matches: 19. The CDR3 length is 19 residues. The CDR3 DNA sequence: TGTGCCAGCAGCTCGTACGATCCCCTGGACAGGAAAAAGAATCAGCCCCAGCATTTT. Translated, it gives CASSSYDPLDRKKNQPQHF.

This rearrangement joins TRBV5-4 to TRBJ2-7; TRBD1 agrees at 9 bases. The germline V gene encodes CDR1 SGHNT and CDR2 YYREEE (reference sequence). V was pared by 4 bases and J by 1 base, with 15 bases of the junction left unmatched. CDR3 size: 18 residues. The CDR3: CASSGAGTGHPFSYEQYF. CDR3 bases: TGTGCCAGCAGCGGTGCCGGGACAGGGCACCCTTTTTCCTACGAGCAGTACTTC. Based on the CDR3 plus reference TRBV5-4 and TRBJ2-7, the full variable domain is ETGVTQSPTHLIKTRGQQVTLRCSSQSGHNTVSWYQQALGQGPQFIFQYYREEENGRGNFPPRFSGLQFPNYSSELNVNALELDDSALYLCASSGAGTGHPFSYEQYFGPGTRLTVT.

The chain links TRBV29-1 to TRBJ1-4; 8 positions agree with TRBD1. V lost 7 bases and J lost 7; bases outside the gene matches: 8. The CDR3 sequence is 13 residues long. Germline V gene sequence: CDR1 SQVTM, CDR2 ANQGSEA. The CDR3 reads CSAIPGQAEKLFF. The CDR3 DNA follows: TGCAGCGCGATCCCGGGACAGGCTGAAAAACTGTTTTTT.

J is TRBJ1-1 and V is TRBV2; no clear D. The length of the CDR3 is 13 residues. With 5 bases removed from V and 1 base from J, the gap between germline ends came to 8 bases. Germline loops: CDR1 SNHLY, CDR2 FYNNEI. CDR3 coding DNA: TGTGCCAGCAGTCGGACGGAGAACACTGAAGCTTTCTTT. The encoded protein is CASSRTENTEAFF.

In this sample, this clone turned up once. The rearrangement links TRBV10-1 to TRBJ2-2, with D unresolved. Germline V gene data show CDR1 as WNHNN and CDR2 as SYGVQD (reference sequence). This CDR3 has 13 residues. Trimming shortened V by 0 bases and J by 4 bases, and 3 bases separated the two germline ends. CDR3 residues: CASSESVTGELFF. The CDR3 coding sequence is TGCGCCAGCAGTGAGTCGGTCACCGGGGAGCTGTTTTTT.

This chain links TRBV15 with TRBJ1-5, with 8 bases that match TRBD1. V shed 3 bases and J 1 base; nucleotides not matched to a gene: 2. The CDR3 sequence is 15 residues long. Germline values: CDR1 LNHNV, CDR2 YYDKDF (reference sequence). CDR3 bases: TGTGCCACCAGCAGGGACAGGGTCAGCAATCAGCCCCAGCATTTT. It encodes CATSRDRVSNQPQHF.

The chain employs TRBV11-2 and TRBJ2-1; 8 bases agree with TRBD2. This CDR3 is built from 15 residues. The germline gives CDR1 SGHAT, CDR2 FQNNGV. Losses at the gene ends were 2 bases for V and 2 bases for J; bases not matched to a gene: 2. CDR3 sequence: CASSLRGGAYNEQFF. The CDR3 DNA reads TGTGCCAGCAGCTTACGGGGGGGGGCCTACAATGAGCAGTTCTTC.

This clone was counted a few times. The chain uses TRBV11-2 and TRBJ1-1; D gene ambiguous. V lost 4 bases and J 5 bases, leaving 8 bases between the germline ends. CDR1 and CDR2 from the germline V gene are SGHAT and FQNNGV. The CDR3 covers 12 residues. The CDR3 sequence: CASSSGRTEAFF. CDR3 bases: TGTGCCAGCAGCTCCGGAAGAACTGAAGCTTTCTTT.

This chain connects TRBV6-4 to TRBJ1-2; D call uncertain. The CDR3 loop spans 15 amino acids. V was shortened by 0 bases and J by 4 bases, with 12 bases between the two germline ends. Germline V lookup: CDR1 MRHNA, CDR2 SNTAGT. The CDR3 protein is CASSDSARSGYGYTF. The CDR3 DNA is TGTGCCAGCAGTGACTCGGCGCGTTCTGGCTATGGCTACACCTTC.

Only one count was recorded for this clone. CDR3 coding DNA: TGTGCCAGCAGCTTAGCGGCTCACTCAAGGGACAGACACATTTATGAGCAGTTCTTC. This gives the protein CASSLAAHSRDRHIYEQFF. V gene TRBV7-6 combines with J gene TRBJ2-1; TRBD1 matches 7 bases. With 0 bases clipped from V and 8 bases from J, the junction kept 19 bases outside the gene matches. Per germline, CDR1 SGHVS and CDR2 FNYEAQ. The CDR3 loop spans 19 amino acids.

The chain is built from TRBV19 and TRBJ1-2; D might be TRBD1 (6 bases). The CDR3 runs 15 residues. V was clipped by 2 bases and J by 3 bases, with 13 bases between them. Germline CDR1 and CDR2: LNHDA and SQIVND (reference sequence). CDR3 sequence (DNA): TGTGCCAGTAGTATATACGGACAGACCTACTATGGCTACACCTTC. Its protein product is CASSIYGQTYYGYTF.

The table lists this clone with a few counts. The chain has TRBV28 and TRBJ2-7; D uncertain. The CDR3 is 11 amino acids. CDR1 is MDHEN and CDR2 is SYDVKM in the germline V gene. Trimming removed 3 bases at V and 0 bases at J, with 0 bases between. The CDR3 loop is CASSFSYEQYF. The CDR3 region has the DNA TGTGCCAGCAGTTTCTCCTACGAGCAGTACTTC.

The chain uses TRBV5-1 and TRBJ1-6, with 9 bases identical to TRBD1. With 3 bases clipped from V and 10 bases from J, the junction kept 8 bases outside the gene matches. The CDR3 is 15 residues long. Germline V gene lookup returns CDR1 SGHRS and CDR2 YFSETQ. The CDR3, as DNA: TGCGCCAGCAGCTGGGACGGAGACAGGGGGTCACCCCTCCACTTT. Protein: CASSWDGDRGSPLHF.

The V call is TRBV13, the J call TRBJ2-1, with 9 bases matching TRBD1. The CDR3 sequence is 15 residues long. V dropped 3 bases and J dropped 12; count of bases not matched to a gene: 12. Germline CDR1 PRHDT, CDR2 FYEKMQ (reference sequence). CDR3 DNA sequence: TGTGCCAGCAGCTTTCGGGACAGGGCCTATGCGGGGCAGTTCTTC. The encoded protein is CASSFRDRAYAGQFF.

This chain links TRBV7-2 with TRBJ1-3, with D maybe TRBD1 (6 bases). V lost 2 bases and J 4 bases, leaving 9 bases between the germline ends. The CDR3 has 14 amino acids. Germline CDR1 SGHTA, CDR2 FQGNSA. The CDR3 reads CASSLIGGGNTIYF. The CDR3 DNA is TGTGCCAGCAGCTTAATCGGGGGCGGAAACACCATATATTTT.

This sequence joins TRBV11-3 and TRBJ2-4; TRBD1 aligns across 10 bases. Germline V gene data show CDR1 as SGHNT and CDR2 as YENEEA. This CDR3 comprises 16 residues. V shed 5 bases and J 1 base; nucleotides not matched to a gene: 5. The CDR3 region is CASSPGTGVAKNIQYF. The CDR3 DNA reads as TGTGCCAGCAGCCCTGGGACAGGGGTGGCCAAAAACATTCAGTACTTC.

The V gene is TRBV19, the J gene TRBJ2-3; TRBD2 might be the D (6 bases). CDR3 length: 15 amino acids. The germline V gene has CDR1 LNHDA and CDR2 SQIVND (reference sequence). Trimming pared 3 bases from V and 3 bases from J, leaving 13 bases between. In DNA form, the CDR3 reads TGTGCCAGTAGTATGGGGCGGGGAACGACAGATACGCAGTATTTT. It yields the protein CASSMGRGTTDTQYF.

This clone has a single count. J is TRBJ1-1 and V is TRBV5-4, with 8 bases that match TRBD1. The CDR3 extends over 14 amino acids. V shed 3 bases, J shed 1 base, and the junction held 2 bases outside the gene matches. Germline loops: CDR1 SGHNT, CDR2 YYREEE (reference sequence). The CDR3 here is CASSWGTGNTEAFF. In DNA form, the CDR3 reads TGTGCCAGCAGCTGGGGGACAGGGAACACTGAAGCTTTCTTT.

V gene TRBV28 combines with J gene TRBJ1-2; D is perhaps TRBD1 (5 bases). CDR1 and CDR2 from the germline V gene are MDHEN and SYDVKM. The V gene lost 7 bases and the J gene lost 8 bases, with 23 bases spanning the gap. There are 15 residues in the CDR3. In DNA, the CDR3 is TGTGCCAGCATCCCGGGTGGGGGATGGTCATCCGGCTACACCTTC. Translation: CASIPGGGWSSGYTF.

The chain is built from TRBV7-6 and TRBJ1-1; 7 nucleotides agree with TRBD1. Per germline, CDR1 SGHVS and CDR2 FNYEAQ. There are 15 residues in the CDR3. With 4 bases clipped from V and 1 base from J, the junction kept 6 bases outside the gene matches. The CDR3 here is CASSSLQGRNTEAFF. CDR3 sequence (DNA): TGTGCCAGCAGCTCACTACAGGGGAGGAACACTGAAGCTTTCTTT. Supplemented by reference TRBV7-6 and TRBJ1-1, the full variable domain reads GAGVSQSPRYKVTKRGQDVALRCDPISGHVSLYWYRQALGQGPEFLTYFNYEAQQDKSGLPNDRFSAERPEGSISTLTIQRTEQRDSAMYRCASSSLQGRNTEAFFGQGTRLTVV.

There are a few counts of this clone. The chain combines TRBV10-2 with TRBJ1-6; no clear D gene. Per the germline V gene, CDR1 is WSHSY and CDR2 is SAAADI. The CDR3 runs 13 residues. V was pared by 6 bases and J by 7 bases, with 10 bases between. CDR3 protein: CASSQAQNSPLHF. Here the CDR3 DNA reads TGCGCCAGCAGCCAAGCCCAGAATTCACCCCTCCACTTT.

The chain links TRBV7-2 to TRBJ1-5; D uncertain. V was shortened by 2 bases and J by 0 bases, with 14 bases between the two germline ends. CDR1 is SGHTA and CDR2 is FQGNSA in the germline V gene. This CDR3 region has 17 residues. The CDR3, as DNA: TGTGCCAGCAGCTTAAGGGCACGCTGGAGTAGCAATCAGCCCCAGCATTTT. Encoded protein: CASSLRARWSSNQPQHF.

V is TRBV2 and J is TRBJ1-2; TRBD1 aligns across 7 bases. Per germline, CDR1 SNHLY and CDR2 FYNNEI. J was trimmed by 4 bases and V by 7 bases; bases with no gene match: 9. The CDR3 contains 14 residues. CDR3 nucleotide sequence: TGTGCCAGCAACAAGACAGGGTGGGTCTATGGCTACACCTTC. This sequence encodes CASNKTGWVYGYTF. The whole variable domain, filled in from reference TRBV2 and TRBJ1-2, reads EPEVTQTPSHQVTQMGQEVILRCVPISNHLYFYWYRQILGQKVEFLVSFYNNEISEKSEIFDDQFSVERPDGSNFTLKIRSTKLEDSAMYFCASNKTGWVYGYTFGSGTRLTVV.

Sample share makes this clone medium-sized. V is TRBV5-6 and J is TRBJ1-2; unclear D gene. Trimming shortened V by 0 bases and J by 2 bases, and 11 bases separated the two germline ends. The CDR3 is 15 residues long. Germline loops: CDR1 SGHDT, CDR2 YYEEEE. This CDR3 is CASSLDPDKNYGYTF. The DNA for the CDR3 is TGTGCCAGCAGCTTGGACCCTGACAAGAACTATGGCTACACCTTC. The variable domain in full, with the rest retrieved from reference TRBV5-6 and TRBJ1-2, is DAGVTQSPTHLIKTRGQQVTLRCSPKSGHDTVSWYQQALGQGPQFIFQYYEEEERQRGNFPDRFSGHQFPNYSSELNVNALLLGDSALYLCASSLDPDKNYGYTFGSGTRLTVV.

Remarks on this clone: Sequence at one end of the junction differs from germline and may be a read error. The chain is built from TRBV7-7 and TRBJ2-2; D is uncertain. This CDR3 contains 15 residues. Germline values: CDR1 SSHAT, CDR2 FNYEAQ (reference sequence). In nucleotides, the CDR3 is TGTGCTAGCAGCTTAGACAACAGAGATTTCGGGGAGCTGTTTTTT. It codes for CASSLDNRDFGELFF. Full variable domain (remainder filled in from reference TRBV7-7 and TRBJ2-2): GAGVSQSPRYKVTKRGQDVTLRCDPISSHATLYWYQQALGQGPEFLTYFNYEAQPDKSGLPSDRFSAERPEGSISTLTIQRTEQRDSAMYRCASSLDNRDFGELFFGEGSRLTVL.

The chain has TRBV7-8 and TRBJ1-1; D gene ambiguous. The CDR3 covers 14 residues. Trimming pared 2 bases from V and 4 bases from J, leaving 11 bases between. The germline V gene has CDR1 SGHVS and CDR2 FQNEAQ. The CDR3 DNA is TGTGCCAGCAGCTTAACAGCCCTGGGCACTGAAGCTTTCTTT. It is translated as CASSLTALGTEAFF.

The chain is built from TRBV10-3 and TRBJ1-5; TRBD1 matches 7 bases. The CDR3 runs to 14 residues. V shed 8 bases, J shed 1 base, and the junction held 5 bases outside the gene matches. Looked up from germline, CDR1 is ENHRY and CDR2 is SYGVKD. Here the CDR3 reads CAIGDSRSNQPQHF. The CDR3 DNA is TGTGCCATCGGGGACAGTCGAAGCAATCAGCCCCAGCATTTT.

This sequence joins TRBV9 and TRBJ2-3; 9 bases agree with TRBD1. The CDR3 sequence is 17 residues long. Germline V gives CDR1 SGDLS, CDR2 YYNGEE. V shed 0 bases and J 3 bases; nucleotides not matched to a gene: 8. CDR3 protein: CASSVVGGQGRTDTQYF. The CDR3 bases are TGTGCCAGCAGCGTAGTAGGAGGACAGGGGAGAACAGATACGCAGTATTTT.